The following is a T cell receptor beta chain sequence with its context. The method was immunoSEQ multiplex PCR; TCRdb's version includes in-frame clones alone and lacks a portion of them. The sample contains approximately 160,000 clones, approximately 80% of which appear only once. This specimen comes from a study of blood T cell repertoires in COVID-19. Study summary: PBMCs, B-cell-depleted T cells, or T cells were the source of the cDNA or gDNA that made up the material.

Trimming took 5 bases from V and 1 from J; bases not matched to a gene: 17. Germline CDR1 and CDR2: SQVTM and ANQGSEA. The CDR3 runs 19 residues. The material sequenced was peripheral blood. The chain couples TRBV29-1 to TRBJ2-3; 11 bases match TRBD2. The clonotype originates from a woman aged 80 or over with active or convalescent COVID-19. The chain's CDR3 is CSVRERTGTSGGRTDTQYF. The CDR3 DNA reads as TGCAGCGTTCGGGAAAGGACAGGAACTAGCGGGGGCCGCACAGATACGCAGTATTTT.